This T cell receptor (beta chain) was profiled in a study of T cell responses to AZD1222 COVID-19 vaccine. General study points: Mapped onto spike, vaccine-associated CD4 TCRs spanned it and were dominant at 160-218 and 743-854. Spike-specific TCR breadth and depth grew following two AZD1222 doses.

As concerns this clone: Its antigen is as yet unknown.

Germline V gene data show CDR1 as LGHNA and CDR2 as YNFKEQ. The CDR3 is 15 amino acids. Trimming cost V 0 bases and J 4 bases, with 12 bases left between them. Clones were read by immunoSEQ multiplex PCR, and TCRdb kept only the in-frame ones, dropping some. The sample consists of 80,000 to 100,000 clones, nearly 90% of them appearing once. The TCR originated in an adult in good health. The chain joins TRBV4-2 to TRBJ1-2, with unresolved D. The material was peripheral blood, obtained on day 0 of AZD1222 vaccination. This chain's CDR3 is CASSQEGVHVYGYTF. CDR3 coding DNA: TGTGCCAGCAGCCAAGAAGGCGTCCACGTCTATGGCTACACCTTC.